This T cell receptor beta chain was sequenced during a study of blood T cell repertoires in COVID-19 (dated by TCRdb to 2018 to 2020). With respect to the entire study: Collaborator samples came from the United States, Italy and Spain and covered acute and convalescent phases of COVID-19. Samples were obtained from the ongoing ImmuneRACE study (first 160 participants) and from 1,254 subjects provided by 6 global collaborators. Nearly every sample came with metadata listing a de-identified subject ID, COVID-19 status, age in years and sex. The repertoires were released in a freely available public database intended as a resource for research on the immune response to SARS-CoV-2. Subjects who had been exposed to COVID-19, were actively infected with it, or had recovered from it provided the deeply sampled blood TCRbeta repertoires that made up the dataset. Where available, HLA class I and class II types were taken from metadata supplied by the sample provider and were not determined by assay-based typing. The material from the prospective study consisted of cDNA or gDNA derived from T cells, B-cell-depleted T cells, or PBMCs.

The CDR3, from cysteine to phenylalanine, totals 11 residues. Only CDR3 DNA remains: 33 bases, in frame from the first base. As encoded in the germline V gene, CDR1 is SGHTA while CDR2 is FQGNSA. Trimming at the junction amounts to 2 bases on V and 5 bases on J, and the germline ends lie 4 bases apart. Points the paper makes about the study in general: The quantity of clinical and demographic metadata differed by source and by participant and was supplied without curation.

This clone was counted once. It lacks a known antigen. There are no base qualities to consult, and no much larger clone falls within one base. Collaborating institutions collected whole blood in K2EDTA tubes following their own protocols. For TCRbeta analysis, collaborators shipped samples in one of three forms: frozen whole blood, isolated PBMCs, or DNA extracted from either of those sample types. The immunoSEQ Assay, a bias-controlled multiplex PCR, was used to amplify TCRbeta CDR3 regions from genomic DNA. In the source study's methods: Within the assay, amplification of reference gene primers was used to estimate how many nucleated cells each sample contained. To quantify the absolute abundance of each unique TCRbeta CDR3 rearrangement, sequence reads were collapsed and filtered. For each sample, productive Simpson clonality was calculated as the square root of Simpson's diversity index across productive rearrangements. Imported from immuneACCESS, the table was reduced by TCRdb to in-frame sequences with V and J called. These copies leave out some clones; in studies compared against another copy, an unresolved V gene accounts for under half, and the cause of the remainder is not known. From that table come the V and J calls and clone size; the DNA was used to work out D and trimming. Here the sample has about 59,000 clones; 70% to 80% occur a single time. Of the sample, more than 8% is held by the ten largest clones.

Sequenced material: peripheral blood. This sequence originates from a human donor in a cohort sampled during active COVID-19. This chain joins TRBV7-2 to TRBJ2-7; the D gene lacks a confident call. The nucleotide sequence is TGTGCCAGCAGCTTATATGACGAGCAGTACTTC. This codes for CASSLYDEQYF. Full variable domain (CDR3 extended with the reference TRBV7-2 and TRBJ2-7 proteins): GAGVSQSPSNKVTEKGKDVELRCDPISGHTALYWYRQSLGQGLEFLIYFQGNSAPDKSGLPSDRFSAERTGGSVSTLTIQRTQQEDSAVYLCASSLYDEQYFGPGTRLTVT.